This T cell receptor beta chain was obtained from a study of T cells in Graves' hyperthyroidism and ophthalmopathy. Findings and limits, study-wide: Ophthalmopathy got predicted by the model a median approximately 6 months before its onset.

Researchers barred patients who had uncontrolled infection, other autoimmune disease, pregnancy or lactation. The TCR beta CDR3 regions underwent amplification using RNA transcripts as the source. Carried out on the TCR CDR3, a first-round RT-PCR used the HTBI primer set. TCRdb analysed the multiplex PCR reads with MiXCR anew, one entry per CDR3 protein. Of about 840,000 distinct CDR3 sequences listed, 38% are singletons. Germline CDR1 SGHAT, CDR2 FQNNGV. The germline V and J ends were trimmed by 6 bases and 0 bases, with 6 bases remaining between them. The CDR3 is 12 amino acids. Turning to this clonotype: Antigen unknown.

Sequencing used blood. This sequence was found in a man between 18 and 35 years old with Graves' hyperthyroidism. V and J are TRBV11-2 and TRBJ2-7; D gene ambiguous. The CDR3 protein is CASRVHSYEQYF. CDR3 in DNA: TGTGCCAGCAGGGTTCACTCCTACGAGCAGTACTTC.